This is a list of T cell receptor beta chains from one sample in a study of T cell responses to AZD1222 COVID-19 vaccine. The assay was immunoSEQ multiplex PCR, and TCRdb's table has in-frame clones only and misses some. The sample holds approximately 150,000 clones, approximately 94% seen once. Sequencing was performed on peripheral blood, taken 28 days after the second AZD1222 dose. Every receptor here comes from an adult who received the AZD1222 COVID-19 vaccine. The conserved cysteine and the conserved F or W are not part of the CDR3 here. Some rows have no size entry. The others give once, few or many, or a class for an expanded clone.

j_call	v_call	clone_size	cdr3_aa
TRBJ1-4	TRBV28	NA	ASVGGGGEKLF
TRBJ1-5	TRBV10-3	NA	AISGGQQNRPQH
TRBJ1-2	TRBV30	NA	AWSLGGQEWGYT
TRBJ2-3	TRBV6-6	NA	ASSYGGDYTDTQY
TRBJ1-3	TRBV6-5	NA	ASTRTGSGGNTIY
TRBJ2-7	TRBV6-6	NA	ASRDGRVLYEQY
TRBJ1-1	TRBV7-9	NA	ASSSMTGATEAF
TRBJ2-1	TRBV6-2/TRBV6-3	NA	ASSSAGVYNEQF
TRBJ1-4	TRBV5-1	NA	ASSFLGATNEKLF
TRBJ1-5	TRBV28	NA	ASSSSTGVSNQPQH
TRBJ1-1	TRBV5-1	once	ASSSTTGGRTEAF
TRBJ1-2	TRBV4-1	NA	ASSQGYYGYT
TRBJ2-7	TRBV7-9	NA	ASSLKGPMFHEQY
TRBJ2-7	TRBV24-1	NA	ATRNRTDYEQY
TRBJ1-2	TRBV28	NA	ASSNYRGASHGYT
TRBJ1-2	TRBV28	NA	ATIMTGTLVGYT
TRBJ2-7	TRBV9	NA	ASSLSSTGGEEQY
TRBJ2-1	TRBV15	NA	ATRFASGNHEQF
TRBJ1-1	TRBV7-9	NA	ASRPFTTGGLNTEAF
TRBJ1-5	TRBV9	once	ASSPGGGNNQPQH
TRBJ1-1	TRBV6-6	NA	ASSYSGRDAF
TRBJ2-1	TRBV4-1	NA	ASSQDVWREGLGNEQF
TRBJ1-2	TRBV7-6	once	ASSRSPTGGGGYT
TRBJ1-2	TRBV12-3/TRBV12-4	NA	ASSLSWGYGYT
TRBJ1-1	TRBV7-6	NA	ASSLVSRDTEAF
TRBJ2-4	TRBV11-2	once	ASSPGVKNIQY
TRBJ2-1	TRBV6-6	NA	ASSQDVGGRAHEQF
TRBJ2-5	TRBV5-4	NA	ASSSFRGAYETQY
TRBJ2-1	TRBV10-1	NA	ASSQPSVGTNEQF
TRBJ2-3	TRBV7-9	NA	ASGTSGRVYTQY